This T cell receptor (beta chain) was identified in a study of cytomegalovirus exposure and HLA in healthy donors. Clones were sequenced by immunoSEQ multiplex PCR, and TCRdb holds only the in-frame ones, with some missing. The sample consists of more than 100,000 clones, roughly 90% of them appearing once. This CDR3 is 13 amino acids long. Germline V lookup: CDR1 LNHNV, CDR2 YYDKDF (reference sequence). Trimming took off 5 bases at V and 5 bases at J, with 12 bases between the two ends. Sequencing was carried out using PBMCs. The genes are TRBV15 and TRBJ2-5; perhaps TRBD1 as D (5 bases). This receptor was identified in a man aged 25 to 40 in good health and CMV-seronegative. The DNA of the CDR3 is TGTGCCACCAGCGCAGGGCTACGGGAGACCCAGTACTTC. The encoded protein is CATSAGLRETQYF.